A selection of T cell receptor beta chains follows, all from one sample in a study of cytomegalovirus exposure and HLA in healthy donors. The table came from immunoSEQ multiplex PCR; TCRdb's copy has only in-frame clones and leaves some out. The sample has over 200,000 clones; more than 70% are singletons. Sequencing used PBMCs. These receptors were taken from a human donor in good health. CDR3s include the opening cysteine and the closing phenylalanine or tryptophan. The order of the fields is CDR3 length, D gene, V gene, clone size, J gene, CDR3 protein, CDR3 DNA. The D gene is left open where the match is weak. The listing skips clone size in some rows; elsewhere it reads once, few, many or a size class.

16	.	TRBV4-1	.	TRBJ2-1	CASSQALLNTYNEQFF	TGCGCCAGCAGCCAAGCCCTTTTAAACACCTACAATGAGCAGTTCTTC
16	TRBD2	TRBV7-2	.	TRBJ2-1	CASARAGTSPPHEQFF	TGTGCCAGCGCCCGGGCGGGGACTAGCCCCCCCCATGAGCAGTTCTTC
18	TRBD1	TRBV4-1	.	TRBJ2-1	CASSQDRLWTGLLNEQFF	TGCGCCAGCAGCCAAGATCGCCTGTGGACAGGGTTGCTCAATGAGCAGTTCTTC
11	.	TRBV6-5	.	TRBJ2-2	CATERTGELFF	TGTGCCACCGAGCGTACCGGGGAGCTGTTTTTT
13	.	TRBV21-1	.	TRBJ2-7	CASKDRGLYEQYF	TGTGCCAGCAAAGACAGGGGACTCTACGAGCAGTACTTC
12	.	TRBV6-4	.	TRBJ1-2	CASSDRGGGYTF	TGTGCCAGCAGTGACCGAGGTGGTGGCTACACCTTC
17	.	TRBV28	.	TRBJ2-3	CASRSPSGFRQTDTQYF	TGTGCCAGCAGGTCTCCAAGCGGATTCCGCCAGACAGATACGCAGTATTTT
14	.	TRBV11-1	.	TRBJ2-3	CASSSHGGTDTQYF	TGTGCCAGCAGCTCCCATGGGGGGACAGATACGCAGTATTTT
16	TRBD2	TRBV7-2	once	TRBJ2-1	CASSLRLSSGNDEQFF	TGTGCCAGCAGCTTACGGTTGTCTAGCGGGAACGATGAGCAGTTCTTC
15	TRBD2	TRBV15	.	TRBJ2-1	CATSIPAGVFNEQFF	TGTGCCACCAGCATTCCAGCGGGGGTTTTCAATGAGCAGTTCTTC
15	TRBD2	TRBV5-1	.	TRBJ2-7	CASGAGWEGPYEQYF	TGCGCCAGCGGCGCGGGGTGGGAGGGGCCCTACGAGCAGTACTTC
17	.	TRBV7-2	.	TRBJ2-4	CASSFIQTTGGRNIQYF	TGTGCCAGCAGCTTCATTCAGACCACCGGGGGTAGAAACATTCAGTACTTC
11	.	TRBV20-1	.	TRBJ2-7	CSASRSSEQYF	TGCAGTGCTAGTCGTTCGTCCGAGCAGTACTTC
15	.	TRBV7-2	.	TRBJ1-2	CASSLARGYDYGYTF	TGTGCCAGCAGCTTAGCGCGGGGTTACGACTATGGCTACACCTTC
15	.	TRBV7-2	.	TRBJ2-2	CASSLGAANTGELFF	TGTGCCAGCAGCTTGGGCGCAGCGAACACCGGGGAGCTGTTTTTT
15	TRBD2	TRBV7-2	.	TRBJ2-1	CASSLSGRAFAEQFF	TGTGCCAGCAGTCTTAGCGGGAGGGCCTTCGCTGAGCAGTTCTTC
14	TRBD1	TRBV19	.	TRBJ2-7	CASSKGTAPYEQYF	TGTGCCAGTAGTAAAGGGACAGCTCCCTACGAGCAGTACTTC
13	.	TRBV19	.	TRBJ1-5	CASSFQINQPQHF	TGTGCCAGTAGTTTCCAGATAAATCAGCCCCAGCATTTT
16	TRBD1	TRBV5-6	once	TRBJ1-5	CASSLAGTGVNQPQHF	TGTGCCAGCAGCTTGGCCGGGACAGGGGTTAATCAGCCCCAGCATTTT
15	TRBD1	TRBV7-2	.	TRBJ2-7	CASSLDGGQSYEQYF	TGTGCCAGCAGCTTAGATGGGGGACAGTCCTACGAGCAGTACTTC
16	TRBD2	TRBV5-6	.	TRBJ2-7	CASSREELAGQYEQYF	TGTGCCAGCAGCCGAGAGGAGCTAGCGGGTCAGTACGAGCAGTACTTC